These 3 T cell receptor beta chains were all obtained from the same sample, sequenced in a study of CD8+CD57+ T cells in acquired aplastic anemia (dated by TCRdb to the late 2010s). Flow cytometry had shown CD8+CD57+ cell expansion in the patients selected for sequencing. The run used an Illumina HiSeq 2000. Genomic DNA was used as template for profiling of TCR beta VDJ combinations and CDR3 sequences. In TCRdb, the public reads were trimmed at Q25 with fastp and aligned with MiXCR, with productive beta chains retained. Each CDR3 protein gets just one entry, which takes the most common genes and DNA from the rows behind it. Across this sample there are fewer than 250,000 distinct CDR3 sequences, with about 44% seen only once. Clones ranked in the top ten supply over 7.5% of the sample. Sequencing was done on a sample of sorted CD4+, CD8+, or CD8+CD57+ T cells (not recorded which) from PBMCs. All receptors come from a human donor with aplastic anemia.

The V call is TRBV9, the J call TRBJ1-4, with TRBD1 matching over 10 bases. The V gene end was trimmed by 4 bases and the J gene end by 10 bases; junction bases not matched to a gene: 7. This CDR3 has 14 residues. Germline-derived CDR1 and CDR2 are SGDLS and YYNGEE. CDR3 amino acids: CASSTGTGVGKLFF. CDR3 DNA sequence: TGTGCCAGCAGCACGGGGACAGGGGTTGGAAAACTGTTTTTT.

The chain recombines TRBV5-4 with TRBJ1-3; maybe TRBD1 (5 bases). The CDR3 is made up of 13 amino acids. The germline V gene has CDR1 SGHNT and CDR2 YYREEE (reference sequence). V was shortened by 6 bases and J by 3 bases, with 10 bases between the two germline ends. The DNA of the CDR3 is TGTGCCAGCAACAGGTGGGGTGGAAACACCATATATTTT. It is translated as CASNRWGGNTIYF. Supplemented by reference TRBV5-4 and TRBJ1-3, the full variable domain reads ETGVTQSPTHLIKTRGQQVTLRCSSQSGHNTVSWYQQALGQGPQFIFQYYREEENGRGNFPPRFSGLQFPNYSSELNVNALELDDSALYLCASNRWGGNTIYFGEGSWLTVV.

This clonotype was detected a few times. The chain carries TRBV5-1 and TRBJ2-1; 8 nucleotides line up with TRBD2. The J segment lost 9 bases and the V segment lost 3 bases, leaving 8 bases of the junction unmatched. From germline, CDR1 is SGHRS and CDR2 YFSETQ. This CDR3 is built from 14 residues. CDR3 region: CASSSGGREGEQFF. CDR3 bases: TGCGCCAGCAGCTCGGGGGGGCGGGAAGGTGAGCAGTTCTTC.